This T cell receptor (beta chain) was captured by sequencing in a study of T cell repertoires in aging, cancer and after chemotherapy. Study summary: Six age groups, ranging from 30 or younger to 70 or older, included the donors. Patients with chronic lymphocytic leukemia were sampled before and after fludarabine- or bendamustine-based chemotherapy. General study points: Healthy donors lost TCR diversity with age mainly through richness, cancer patients through richness and evenness. Median generation probability rose over the chemotherapy interval in each cancer cohort, suggesting rebound thymic output.

This CDR3 contains 18 residues. V lost 4 bases and J lost 5; bases outside the gene matches: 12. Germline assignment: CDR1 SGHDT and CDR2 YYEEEE. The template was genomic DNA from peripheral blood, not RNA. On this clonotype itself: Its target is not known.

Rearranged V-D-J TRB sequences were amplified with a mixed TRB-A/B primer pool. TCRdb analysed the multiplex PCR reads with MiXCR anew, one entry per CDR3 protein. The sample holds 2,500 to 3,500 distinct CDR3 sequences, around two fifths seen once. The specimen was blood. This TCR was sampled from a human donor with a blood cancer. The chain combines TRBV5-6 with TRBJ2-3, with 14 bases fitting TRBD2. CDR3 in DNA: TGTGCCAGCAGCCTTAGCCCGGGACTAGCGGGAGTGATAGATACGCAGTATTTT. Translation gives CASSLSPGLAGVIDTQYF.